This T cell receptor beta chain was retrieved from a study of blood T cell repertoires in COVID-19. Study context: COVID-19 samples from acute and convalescent phases originated in the United States, Italy and Spain.

Sequencing was performed with immunoSEQ multiplex PCR; in TCRdb, only in-frame clones are kept and a portion is missing. The sample holds about 140,000 clones, about 80% seen once. The CDR3 has 14 amino acids. CDR1 SGDLS and CDR2 YYNGEE come from the germline V gene. Assignments of participants to cohorts depended upon their own reported clinical history. Notes on this clone: A junction boundary mismatches the germline segment, possibly from a read error.

This chain uses TRBV9 with TRBJ2-1; possible D gene TRBD2, 5 bases. The clonotype was recovered from a woman aged 50 to 60 who had recovered from COVID-19. The sequencing sample was made of PBMCs or T cells enriched from blood (not recorded which). Written as DNA, the CDR3 is TGTGCCAGCAGCCCCCCGGACTCCCACAATGAGCAGTTCTTC. Translated, it gives CASSPPDSHNEQFF.